The 18 T cell receptor beta chains below all came from one sample that was sequenced in a study of Graves' ophthalmopathy and Graves' hyperthyroidism. The study amplified TCR beta CDR3 regions using RNA transcripts. HTBI primers were used in a first-round RT-PCR, which preceded a second-round multiplex PCR. TCRdb fed the multiplex PCR reads into MiXCR, producing one record per CDR3 protein. The sample consists of approximately 500,000 distinct CDR3 sequences, about 15% of them appearing once. Specimen: blood. The receptors come from a woman aged 30 to 39 with Graves' ophthalmopathy.

This clonotype was counted only a few times. The chain joins TRBV5-1 to TRBJ2-2, with D possibly matching TRBD1 (5 bases). With 2 bases removed from V and 4 bases from J, the gap between germline ends came to 9 bases. The CDR3 consists of 14 residues. Germline loops: CDR1 SGHRS, CDR2 YFSETQ. The CDR3 DNA reads as TGCGCCAGCAGCTTAGGGGTCTCCACCGGGGAGCTGTTTTTT. Translating it yields CASSLGVSTGELFF.

The J gene is TRBJ1-2, the V gene TRBV3-1; D gene uncertain. Germline lookup yields CDR1 LGHDT and CDR2 YNNKEL (reference sequence). V shed 0 bases and J shed 8 bases, with 7 bases lying between them. The CDR3 is 12 amino acids. The CDR3 protein is CASSQEAGGYTF. CDR3 coding DNA: TGTGCCAGCAGCCAAGAGGCGGGGGGCTACACCTTC.

This clonotype has a single count. The rearrangement uses TRBV2 and TRBJ2-7, with 10 bases identical to TRBD2. The CDR3 consists of 14 residues. Trimming cost V 4 bases and J 2 bases; bases outside gene matches: 2. Per the germline V gene, CDR1 is SNHLY and CDR2 is FYNNEI. The CDR3 reads CASSVLAGAYEQYF. DNA of the CDR3: TGTGCCAGCAGTGTTCTAGCGGGAGCCTACGAGCAGTACTTC. Full variable domain (missing parts from reference TRBV2 and TRBJ2-7): EPEVTQTPSHQVTQMGQEVILRCVPISNHLYFYWYRQILGQKVEFLVSFYNNEISEKSEIFDDQFSVERPDGSNFTLKIRSTKLEDSAMYFCASSVLAGAYEQYFGPGTRLTVT.

This clonotype was seen repeatedly, ten times or more. This chain links TRBV19 with TRBJ1-5; the D is unclear. The germline gives CDR1 LNHDA, CDR2 SQIVND (reference sequence). Trimming removed 7 bases from V and 7 bases from J, with 14 bases in between. This CDR3 spans 13 amino acids. The DNA of the CDR3 is TGTGCCAGTACCACCCATCCGGCCCAGCCCCAGCATTTT. Translation gives CASTTHPAQPQHF.

The table lists this clonotype with a few counts. The rearrangement links TRBV13 to TRBJ2-5; D gene ambiguous. The germline V gene encodes CDR1 PRHDT and CDR2 FYEKMQ (reference sequence). With 5 bases removed from V and 2 bases from J, the gap between germline ends came to 15 bases. CDR3 size: 15 residues. CDR3 protein: CASSPRWVSQETQYF. CDR3 DNA: TGTGCCAGCAGCCCCCGGTGGGTGTCACAAGAGACCCAGTACTTC.

The CDR3 spells CASSQPGRSMGYEQYF. The CDR3 DNA follows: TGCGCCAGCAGCCAACCGGGACGGAGTATGGGCTACGAGCAGTACTTC. The chain has TRBV4-1 and TRBJ2-7, with D perhaps matching TRBD1 or TRBD2 (5 bases each). The CDR3 spans 16 residues. Germline V gene data show CDR1 as MGHRA and CDR2 as YSYEKL. Trimming took 2 bases from V and 3 from J, leaving 17 bases between them.

As concerns this clonotype: A read error may be the cause here, since a much bigger clone is one base away. The CDR3 region is CASIRGGSGSSYEQYF. In nucleotides, the CDR3 is TGTGCCAGCATCCGGGGAGGGAGCGGGAGTTCCTACGAGCAGTACTTC. The V gene is TRBV6-1, the J gene TRBJ2-7; TRBD2 agrees at 8 bases. The length of the CDR3 is 16 residues. Trimming removed 7 bases from V and 1 base from J; junction bases left unmatched: 12. Germline loops: CDR1 MNHNS, CDR2 SASEGT.

This clonotype is a singleton in its sample. This could be a read error, since a much larger clone is one nucleotide away. The conserved phenylalanine or tryptophan normally closing the CDR3 is absent here, so this likely arose from a read error. The CDR3 DNA is TGTGCCAGCAGCGTGCTAGCGGGGGGACTGAACACCGGGGAGCTGTTTCTT. Translating gives CASSVLAGGLNTGELFL. The chain couples TRBV5-4 to TRBJ2-2, with 11 bases fitting TRBD2. This CDR3 region has 17 residues. Germline V gene lookup returns CDR1 SGHNT and CDR2 YYREEE (reference sequence). V dropped 4 bases and J dropped 1; count of bases not matched to a gene: 6.

The table lists this clonotype with many counts. This CDR3 reads CASSFAGTGVRDTEAFF. The CDR3 DNA sequence: TGTGCCAGCAGCTTCGCCGGGACAGGGGTCAGGGACACTGAAGCTTTCTTT. The rearrangement joins TRBV11-1 to TRBJ1-1, with 10 bases fitting TRBD1. This CDR3 has 17 amino acids. CDR1 and CDR2 from the germline V gene are SGHAT and FQDESV (reference sequence). The V gene end was trimmed by 3 bases and the J gene end by 3 bases; junction bases not matched to a gene: 10.

This sequence joins TRBV10-3 and TRBJ2-7; D is possibly TRBD1 (6 bases). There are 14 residues in the CDR3. Germline CDR1 and CDR2: ENHRY and SYGVKD. V was cut by 4 bases and J by 3 bases, with 13 bases left in between. As DNA, the CDR3 is TGTGCCATCAGTGTAGGGGGACCTGACTACGAGCAGTACTTC. This translates into CAISVGGPDYEQYF.

This clonotype appeared many times. This chain uses TRBV14 with TRBJ1-1; a weak D match, TRBD1 (5 bases). In germline, CDR1 is SGHDN, CDR2 FVKESK. This CDR3 is 14 amino acids long. Deletions cut 2 bases from V and 2 bases from J, with 9 bases between. This CDR3 reads CASSQLGGNTEAFF. The CDR3 region has the DNA TGTGCCAGCAGCCAACTGGGGGGTAACACTGAAGCTTTCTTT. The full variable domain, rest sourced from reference TRBV14 and TRBJ1-1, is EAGVTQFPSHSVIEKGQTVTLRCDPISGHDNLYWYRRVMGKEIKFLLHFVKESKQDESGMPNNRFLAERTGGTYSTLKVQPAELEDSGVYFCASSQLGGNTEAFFGQGTRLTVV.

This clonotype has ten or more counts. The chain combines TRBV6-5 with TRBJ2-7, with a weak D call TRBD1 (7 bases). This CDR3 is built from 14 residues. In germline, CDR1 is MNHEY, CDR2 SVGAGI. Trimming stripped 4 bases from V and 5 bases from J, with 15 bases between. The CDR3 region is CASSSGQEGHEQYF. CDR3 sequence (DNA): TGTGCCAGCAGTTCAGGACAGGAGGGCCACGAGCAGTACTTC.

The chain links TRBV6-1 to TRBJ2-7; TRBD1 aligns across 11 bases. Losses at the gene ends were 7 bases for V and 7 bases for J; bases not matched to a gene: 9. This CDR3 spans 14 amino acids. The germline V gene encodes CDR1 MNHNS and CDR2 SASEGT. In nucleotides, the CDR3 is TGTGCCAGCACAAATGGACAGGGGGCTCTTGAGCAGTACTTC. Translation: CASTNGQGALEQYF.

Note on this clonotype: Just one base apart from a much larger clone, this may be a read error. The chain recombines TRBV7-2 with TRBJ2-7; D possibly matches TRBD1 or TRBD2 (5 bases each). The CDR3 is made up of 14 amino acids. CDR1 is SGHTA and CDR2 is FQGNSA in the germline V gene. V gave up 5 bases and J gave up 3 bases, with 14 bases separating them. The CDR3 reads CASSQGVGDYEQYV. The CDR3, as DNA: TGTGCCAGCAGCCAAGGGGTGGGAGACTACGAGCAGTACGTC.

In its sample, this clonotype was seen many times. This rearrangement joins TRBV15 to TRBJ2-7; D remains ambiguous. The CDR3 contains 13 residues. CDR1 and CDR2 from the germline V gene are LNHNV and YYDKDF (reference sequence). Trimming removed 5 bases from V and 6 bases from J, with 14 bases in between. CDR3 amino acids: CATSGNQGSEQYF. The CDR3 bases are TGTGCCACCAGCGGGAACCAAGGGTCCGAGCAGTACTTC.

This clonotype was picked up many times. The V gene is TRBV28, the J gene TRBJ1-2; 7 bases are shared with TRBD1. Germline CDR1 MDHEN, CDR2 SYDVKM. The CDR3 totals 14 residues. V trimming: 4 bases; J trimming: 7 bases; junction bases outside the gene matches: 9. CDR3 nucleotides: TGTGCCAGCAGTTCGTCGACAGGGCGGCGTGGCTACACCTTC. It is translated as CASSSSTGRRGYTF.

With respect to this clonotype: A much larger clone differs from this one at a single base, so this may be a read error. This CDR3 fails to terminate in the conserved phenylalanine or tryptophan, so it likely reflects a read error. CDR3 amino acids: CASSSGQANSPLHY. In nucleotides, the CDR3 is TGTGCCAGCAGTTCAGGACAGGCAAATTCACCCCTCCACTAT. V gene TRBV28 combines with J gene TRBJ1-6; 7 bases are a match to TRBD1. The CDR3 loop spans 14 amino acids. V lost 4 bases to trimming and J lost 7 bases; unmatched junction nucleotides: 4. CDR1 is MDHEN and CDR2 is SYDVKM in the germline V gene.

This clonotype was observed many times. The genes are TRBV24-1 and TRBJ2-2; 8 nucleotides align to TRBD1. The V segment lost 2 bases and the J segment 3 bases; nucleotides outside the gene matches: 4. The CDR3 extends over 16 amino acids. Per the germline V gene, CDR1 is KGHDR and CDR2 is SFDVKD. In DNA form, the CDR3 reads TGTGCCACCAGTGATTCCGGGACAGGAGACACCGGGGAGCTGTTTTTT. Protein sequence: CATSDSGTGDTGELFF.